Listed here is a single T cell receptor beta chain. Its matching antigen is unknown. The germline V and J ends were trimmed by 5 bases and 0 bases, with 11 bases remaining between them. The CDR3 runs 15 residues. CDR1 and CDR2 from the germline V gene are SGHAT and FQNNGV. A second PCR of roughly 6 to 12 cycles used a sample-barcoded 5' primer and a J-beta primer mix. The authors tagged each cDNA molecule using a template-switch adaptor with 12 random nucleotides. MiXCR, run by TCRdb on the 5' RACE reads, gives a single entry per CDR3 protein. The table includes hundreds of thousands of distinct CDR3 sequences, 40% to 50% detected once. The sample originates from a study of blood T cells in healthy people across ages. Study-level results: In these data, TCR beta diversity tracked strongly with naive T cell percentage.

Every donor provided roughly 10 milliliters of peripheral blood. The V gene is TRBV11-2, the J gene TRBJ2-1, with unresolved D. This sequence was found in a man aged 55 to 70 in good health. Sequencing used blood. The CDR3 protein is CASSSPGDSYNEQFF. The CDR3 region has the DNA TGTGCCAGCAGCAGCCCAGGAGACTCCTACAATGAGCAGTTCTTC.